What follows is one T cell receptor beta chain and its context. Its antigen remains unidentified. This sample stems from a study of cytomegalovirus exposure and HLA in healthy donors. The CDR3 covers 14 residues. Losses at the gene ends were 6 bases for V and 3 bases for J; bases not matched to a gene: 7. Germline V CDR1 and CDR2: MDHEN, SYDVKM. Study findings and constraints: About 90% or about 30% of the time was how often most TCR beta V segments were productive, according to an earlier analysis. Among TCR beta chains, those listed as cytomegalovirus-associated numbered under 200. An analysis that came later showed most CMV-associated TCR beta chains appearing HLA-restricted.

Amplification used 60 Vbeta primers and 13 Jbeta primers. Libraries were prepared by immunoSEQ multiplex PCR; TCRdb keeps only in-frame clonotypes and omits some of them. The profile shows 200,000 to 250,000 clones, 65% to 90% of them singletons. The sample comprised PBMCs. The sequence was obtained from a girl aged 10 to 17 in good health and CMV-seronegative. The chain carries TRBV28 and TRBJ2-7, with 8 bases identical to TRBD1. CDR3 nucleotide sequence: TGTGCCAGCAGCGCAGGGGGCCGGAACTACGAGCAGTACTTC. Its translation is CASSAGGRNYEQYF.